Below are 2 T cell receptor beta chains sequenced from a single sample in a study of early T cells in non-severe SARS-CoV-2 infection (dated by TCRdb to about 2021). Libraries were constructed by 5' RACE. Sequenced using a NextSeq 500. The public reads were run again by TCRdb, first through fastp at Q25 and then through MiXCR, and only productive beta chains were kept. Records with the same CDR3 protein are collapsed into one entry carrying the most frequent genes and DNA. Across this sample there are more than 90,000 distinct CDR3 sequences, with about 12% seen only once. The ten largest clones capture around 2.4% of the sample. Sequencing used whole blood. The receptors were sampled from an adult who was a healthcare worker with PCR-confirmed SARS-CoV-2 infection or an uninfected control (not recorded which).

J is TRBJ1-1 and V is TRBV19; D not certain. The CDR3 has 14 amino acids. The V gene lost 5 bases and the J gene lost 3 bases, with 13 bases spanning the gap. Germline-derived CDR1 and CDR2 are LNHDA and SQIVND (reference sequence). The CDR3 sequence is CASSYWTGHTEAFF. The CDR3 DNA reads as TGTGCCAGTAGTTACTGGACGGGTCACACTGAAGCTTTCTTT.

This clonotype was detected ten times or more. The gene calls are TRBV7-9 and TRBJ1-1; D unclear. The length of the CDR3 is 14 residues. Trimming pared 1 base from V and 0 bases from J, leaving 6 bases between. Germline V gives CDR1 SEHNR, CDR2 FQNEAQ (reference sequence). CDR3 in DNA: TGTGCCAGCAGCTTAGGCAGCTTGAACACTGAAGCTTTCTTT. It specifies CASSLGSLNTEAFF.